This T cell receptor (beta chain) was recovered during a study of cytomegalovirus exposure and HLA in healthy donors. Study-level points and caveats: The listing of about 150 TCR beta chains classed them as cytomegalovirus-associated. Being productive about 90% or about 30% of the time was typical of most TCR beta V segments in an earlier analysis.

This clone was counted a few times. The target antigen is unknown. The CDR3 length is 13 residues. Germline loops: CDR1 ENHRY, CDR2 SYGVKD. After removal of 3 bases from V and 5 bases from J, the junction contained 1 base not matched to a gene. PCR used 60 Vbeta primers and 13 Jbeta primers. Measured with immunoSEQ multiplex PCR; TCRdb has only the in-frame clones, and not every one. The sample carries 180,000 or so clones, about 80% recorded once. The sequenced material came from PBMCs. This chain uses TRBV10-3 with TRBJ2-5; 9 bases are shared with TRBD1. This TCR derives from a woman aged 25 to 39 in good health and CMV-seronegative. The CDR3, as DNA: TGTGCCATCAGTGACGGACAGGGGGAGACCCAGTACTTC. This sequence encodes CAISDGQGETQYF.